This is a list of T cell receptor beta chains from one sample in a study of blood T cell repertoires in COVID-19. Sequenced by immunoSEQ multiplex PCR; TCRdb stores in-frame clones only, minus some. The data hold 26,000 or so clones, with 92% observed a single time. Specimen: peripheral blood. Every receptor here comes from a human donor in a cohort sampled during active COVID-19. The conserved cysteine and the conserved F or W are not part of the CDR3 here. The order of the fields is J gene, clone size, V gene, CDR3 protein. Clone size, where shown, is once, few, many, or a class for clones that have expanded.

>TRBJ1-2|NA|TRBV27
ASRRSGGEYGYT
>TRBJ2-2|NA|TRBV5-5
ASSSRTASNTGELF
>TRBJ2-1|NA|TRBV2
ASSVGTNNEQF
>TRBJ1-6|NA|TRBV2
ASSKQGFENSPLH
>TRBJ2-5|NA|TRBV7-6
ASSLGGRETQY
>TRBJ2-3|once|TRBV2
ASGRGGGRDTQY
>TRBJ2-3|NA|TRBV10-3
AISETSGVNTDTQY
>TRBJ2-6|NA|TRBV19
ASSIAGRGSSGANVLT
>TRBJ2-1|NA|TRBV5-1
ASSLAGLLSYNEQF
>TRBJ1-4|NA|TRBV5-1
ASSLRDSPEKLF
>TRBJ2-5|NA|TRBV7-6
ASSTRLAGKETQY
>TRBJ1-2|NA|TRBV29-1
SVEAGGNYGYT
>TRBJ2-2|NA|TRBV27
ASSFIGGSYTGELF
>TRBJ1-5|NA|TRBV6-4
ASIVECQPQH
>TRBJ1-3|NA|TRBV5-4
ASSIGGGRVGNTIY
>TRBJ1-4|once|TRBV28
ASADRRGEKLF
>TRBJ2-3|once|TRBV6-1
ASSESAGAFATQY
>TRBJ1-1|NA|TRBV9
ASSVSIEGTEAF
>TRBJ2-3|NA|TRBV6-4
ASSDSLADSTDTQY
>TRBJ1-4|NA|TRBV3-1/TRBV3-2
ASSQAKEARGFEKLF
>TRBJ2-2|NA|TRBV6-6
ASSRGTGELF
>TRBJ2-3|NA|TRBV11-2
ASSMTSGGATDTQY
>TRBJ2-7|NA|TRBV5-5
ASSSYQGFVNEQY